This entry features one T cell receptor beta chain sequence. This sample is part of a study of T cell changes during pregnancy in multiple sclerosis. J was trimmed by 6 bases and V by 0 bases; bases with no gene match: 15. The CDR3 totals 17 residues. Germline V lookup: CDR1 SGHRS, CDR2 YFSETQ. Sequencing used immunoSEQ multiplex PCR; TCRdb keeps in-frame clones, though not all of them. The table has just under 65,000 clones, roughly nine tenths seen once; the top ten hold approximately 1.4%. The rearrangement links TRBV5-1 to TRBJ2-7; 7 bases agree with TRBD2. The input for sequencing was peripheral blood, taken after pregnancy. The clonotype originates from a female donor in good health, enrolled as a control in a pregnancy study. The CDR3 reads CASSLAHKSGAGIEQYF. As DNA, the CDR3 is TGCGCCAGCAGCTTGGCCCATAAAAGCGGGGCCGGAATCGAGCAGTACTTC.